The table lists the clone carrying this T cell receptor beta chain with many counts. With 4 bases removed from V and 1 base from J, the gap between germline ends came to 8 bases. The germline gives CDR1 MDHEN, CDR2 SYDVKM. The CDR3 consists of 15 residues. This sample was taken from a study of human T cells and chemical hapten exposure. TCRdb passed the RACE reads through MiXCR, listing each CDR3 protein once. The sample holds 85,000 to 95,000 distinct CDR3 sequences, around 8.8% seen once. Time point in this sample: healthy volunteer bleed at 2 weeks. Whole blood that had not been fractionated was the source of extracted total RNA.

The chain couples TRBV28 to TRBJ2-6; possible D gene TRBD1, 7 bases. Source material: whole blood. This TCR was sampled from a female donor in good health. Some clones in this sample may be carry-over from other donors' samples. The CDR3 DNA is TGTGCCAGCAGTTCAGGGGGGTCTGGGGCCAACGTCCTGACTTTC. Protein: CASSSGGSGANVLTF.